Below are 28 T cell receptor beta chains sequenced from a single sample in a study of CXCR3-negative and CXCR3-positive naive CD8 T cells (dated by TCRdb to the late 2010s). Instrument used: NextSeq 550. The Human TCR Profiling Kit (MiLaboratory) was used to make UMI-labeled 5' RACE TRB cDNA libraries. With the reads reprocessed by TCRdb, a single entry stands for each CDR3 protein sequence and no DNA is reported. The sample's records list over 100,000 distinct CDR3 sequences. In total, the top ten clones hold 0.45% to 0.55% of the sample. The sample taken for sequencing was naive CXCR3- CD8+ T cells from blood. The sample's cell subset or site label, decoded: CD45RO-CCR7+CD27+CD95- naive CD8+ T cells lacking CXCR3 (TNR3-). The receptors here all came from a human donor in good health. Some clones in this sample may be carry-over from other donors' samples.

The rearrangement uses TRBV10-3 and TRBJ2-7; TCRdb lists TRBD2, though no DNA is available to test this call. This CDR3 spans 15 amino acids. CDR1 is ENHRY, CDR2 SYGVKD, per germline. CDR3: CAISEKRETAYEQYF.

The V call is TRBV6-6, the J call TRBJ2-2; TCRdb designates TRBD1, a call that cannot be tested without DNA. Germline V CDR1 and CDR2: MNHNY, SVGAGI (reference sequence). This CDR3 is 15 amino acids long. This CDR3 is CASSPWTGDTGELFF.

The rearrangement uses TRBV9 and TRBJ2-7; TCRdb outputs TRBD1, but without DNA this stays unchecked. CDR1 and CDR2 from the germline V gene are SGDLS and YYNGEE. The CDR3 is 14 residues long. The CDR3 sequence: CASSARDSLYEQYF.

This chain joins TRBV7-2 and TRBJ2-7; checking the TCRdb D call of TRBD1 is not possible without DNA. There are 16 residues in the CDR3. Germline V gene sequence: CDR1 SGHTA, CDR2 FQGNSA. The CDR3: CASSSGGGTGSYEQYF.

The gene calls are TRBV11-1 and TRBJ2-7; as DNA is missing, the TRBD2 call by TCRdb cannot be tested. The CDR3 spans 15 residues. CDR1 and CDR2 from the germline V gene are SGHAT and FQDESV (reference sequence). The CDR3 spells CASSLGLADPYEQYF.

This chain connects TRBV10-3 to TRBJ2-3. The germline V gene encodes CDR1 ENHRY and CDR2 SYGVKD. This CDR3 comprises 15 residues. The CDR3 protein is CAISEAGTSTDTQYF.

The rearrangement joins TRBV7-2 to TRBJ2-7. The CDR3 has 14 amino acids. Germline V gene lookup returns CDR1 SGHTA and CDR2 FQGNSA. The CDR3 sequence: CASSNTAATREQYF.

The chain recombines TRBV7-7 with TRBJ2-3; TCRdb names TRBD2, which stays unverified in the absence of DNA. Germline V gene lookup returns CDR1 SSHAT and CDR2 FNYEAQ (reference sequence). The CDR3 runs 14 residues. Here the CDR3 reads CASSSSGAVDTQYF.

The chain links TRBV7-9 to TRBJ2-7; there is no DNA to check the TCRdb D call of TRBD1. The CDR3 is 14 residues long. Germline V gene sequence: CDR1 SEHNR, CDR2 FQNEAQ (reference sequence). The CDR3 sequence: CASSPVGRGSEQYF.

CDR3 sequence: CASSPGQGNYNEQFF. The chain is built from TRBV7-3 and TRBJ2-1; TCRdb lists TRBD1, though no DNA is available to test this call. Looked up from germline, CDR1 is SGHTA and CDR2 is FQGTGA. This CDR3 has 15 amino acids.

J is TRBJ1-2 and V is TRBV9; TCRdb lists TRBD1, though no DNA is available to test this call. The CDR3 spans 14 residues. Germline lookup yields CDR1 SGDLS and CDR2 YYNGEE. The CDR3 sequence: CASSVEPGDYGYTF.

The V gene is TRBV19, the J gene TRBJ2-1; the TCRdb call, TRBD1, lacks DNA for checking. CDR1 is LNHDA, CDR2 SQIVND, per germline (reference sequence). This CDR3 spans 15 amino acids. CDR3: CASSIDQGSYNEQFF.

The rearrangement links TRBV4-2 to TRBJ2-3. The V gene's germline CDR1 is LGHNA and CDR2 YNFKEQ. The CDR3 runs to 15 residues. The CDR3 loop is CASSRRETSTDTQYF.

The V gene is TRBV15, the J gene TRBJ2-1. The germline CDR1 and CDR2 sequences are LNHNV and YYDKDF (reference sequence). The CDR3 runs 16 residues. CDR3 in amino acids: CATSSYVAERENEQLF.

The gene calls are TRBV5-1 and TRBJ2-7; TCRdb picks TRBD1, but there is no DNA to check that call. CDR1 is SGHRS, CDR2 YFSETQ, per germline. CDR3 length: 15 residues. CDR3 sequence: CASSSTGRTYYEQYF.

This chain uses TRBV5-1 with TRBJ1-1; the D call of TRBD1 rests on TCRdb alone, since no DNA is present to check it. The CDR3 totals 15 residues. Germline CDR1 and CDR2: SGHRS and YFSETQ. The chain's CDR3 is CASSPDGDRNTEAFF.

The gene calls are TRBV5-5 and TRBJ1-5; TCRdb picks TRBD1, but there is no DNA to check that call. Germline CDR1 is SGHKS and CDR2 is YYEKEE (reference sequence). There are 14 residues in the CDR3. This chain's CDR3 is CASSLGGAGQPQHF.

The V call is TRBV28, the J call TRBJ1-3. The CDR3 sequence is 14 residues long. Germline V gene lookup returns CDR1 MDHEN and CDR2 SYDVKM. The CDR3 here is CASSLLFSGNTIYF.

The V and J genes are TRBV12-3 or TRBV12-4 and TRBJ1-2. This CDR3 contains 12 residues. CDR3: CASSLDMNGYTF.

V and J are TRBV21-1 and TRBJ2-7; TCRdb outputs TRBD2, but without DNA this stays unchecked. TRBV21-1 is an annotated pseudogene. The CDR3 is 17 residues long. CDR3: CASSPARLAGVTREQYF.

CDR3 in amino acids: CATLAGGLLNEQFF. The gene calls are TRBV2 and TRBJ2-1; with no DNA, the TCRdb D assignment of TRBD2 cannot be verified. Germline V lookup: CDR1 SNHLY, CDR2 FYNNEI. The CDR3 contains 14 residues.

This chain uses TRBV13 with TRBJ1-4; the TRBD1 assignment by TCRdb is unverifiable without DNA. The CDR3 loop spans 14 amino acids. The germline gives CDR1 PRHDT, CDR2 FYEKMQ (reference sequence). Here the CDR3 reads CASSRDNGNEKLFF. The entire variable domain, with the rest obtained from reference TRBV13 and TRBJ1-4, is as follows: AAGVIQSPRHLIKEKRETATLKCYPIPRHDTVYWYQQGPGQDPQFLISFYEKMQSDKGSIPDRFSAQQFSDYHSELNMSSLELGDSALYFCASSRDNGNEKLFFGSGTQLSVL.

The chain couples TRBV5-1 to TRBJ2-3; absent DNA, TCRdb's TRBD1 call cannot be checked. The germline V gene has CDR1 SGHRS and CDR2 YFSETQ. This CDR3 has 16 amino acids. The CDR3 is CASSPDPAPGTDTQYF.

The rearrangement links TRBV20-1 to TRBJ2-3; TCRdb indicates TRBD2, and absent DNA this call remains unverified. Germline assignment: CDR1 DFQATT and CDR2 SNEGSKA (reference sequence). The length of the CDR3 is 15 residues. The CDR3 protein is CSAKKAGGSTDTQYF.

This chain uses TRBV4-1 with TRBJ1-6. The CDR3 consists of 14 residues. Germline V lookup: CDR1 MGHRA, CDR2 YSYEKL. The CDR3 is CASSQVGNSNNLHF.

The chain couples TRBV29-1 to TRBJ2-7. Germline CDR1 reads SQVTM; CDR2 reads ANQGSEA. The length of the CDR3 is 11 residues. The CDR3 reads CSPERGYEQYF.

This chain uses TRBV20-1 with TRBJ1-2; the TRBD1 assignment by TCRdb is unverifiable without DNA. This CDR3 spans 13 amino acids. Germline assignment: CDR1 DFQATT and CDR2 SNEGSKA (reference sequence). CDR3 loop: CSARATGVRGYTF.

The chain carries TRBV21-1 and TRBJ2-7; with no DNA, the TCRdb D assignment of TRBD2 cannot be verified. TRBV21-1 is reported as a pseudogene. The CDR3 consists of 21 residues. CDR3 region: CASSSKSGLAGAIWETYEQYF.